The source of this TCR beta chain is a study of T-cell reconstitution after alpha-beta-depleted transplantation in children (dated by TCRdb to 2016 to 2018). With regard to the full study: The study quantitatively tracked T-cell immune reconstitution after TCRalphabeta/CD19-depleted allogeneic hematopoietic cell transplantation in children using TCR repertoire profiling. Results the study describes overall, beyond this receptor: Hyperexpanded clone frequencies declined over subsequent months; after one year, T-cell counts and TCRbeta diversity were mostly attributed to newly produced T cells. About two months after transplant, the apparently early recovery of alphabetaT-cell counts reportedly depended on just several hundred clones that had expanded rapidly and came from non-depleted graft cells. In some patients, high TCRbeta diversity at day 60 was attributed to recipient T cells and intrathymic progenitors that had survived conditioning.

The germline V gene (reference sequence) gives CDR1 as DFQATT and CDR2 as SNEGSKA. Its CDR3 holds 15 amino acids, cysteine through phenylalanine. Of the read, only the CDR3 DNA is kept; its 45 bases are in frame from base 1. V loses 3 bases, J loses 5 bases, and the germline ends lie 17 bases apart. The treatment or condition label for this specimen denotes: allogeneic hematopoietic cell transplantation with graft depleted of TCRalphabeta T cells and CD19 B cells. The transplant recipients were children given TCRalphabeta/CD19-depleted allogeneic hematopoietic cell grafts. Libraries were prepared through PCR. Data came from an Illumina HiSeq 2500. To normalize quantification of the TCRbeta repertoire, the TCR libraries were built with molecular barcoding that relied on unique molecular identifiers. Through fastp at Q25 and MiXCR, TCRdb rebuilt clones from the public reads, retaining in-frame beta chains. All rows with the same CDR3 protein become a single entry with the most common DNA and genes. This sample holds about 980,000 distinct CDR3 sequences; about 26% were observed only once. About 28% of the sample lies in the top ten.

A note on this clonotype: Its antigen has not been determined. No much larger clone is present one base from it, and per-base qualities are unavailable.

The sequence derives from a boy in the first two years of life who had a stem cell transplant for SCID, so the T cells may come from the graft donor. The specimen was PBMCs, mostly from graft donor cells, collected 360 days after TCRalphabeta/CD19-depleted stem cell transplant. Rearrangement joined TRBV20-1 to TRBJ1-5, with the identity of the D gene unclear. CDR3 sequence: CSASLAVGADQPQHF. The nucleotides read TGCAGTGCTAGTCTGGCGGTGGGAGCCGATCAGCCCCAGCATTTT.